This T cell receptor beta chain was captured in a study of post-analysis software for immune sequencing data. Background on the study: There were relapsing-remitting, secondary progressive and progressive-relapsing multiple sclerosis among the disease courses included.

cDNA libraries for TCR beta contained unique molecular identifiers. The source material, roughly 0.85 to 10 million T cells, gave rise to 510,000 or so cDNA molecules. TCRdb called the PCR reads again in MiXCR, with one record for every CDR3 protein. The table records a few hundred thousand distinct CDR3 sequences, roughly 34% of them present only once. Study results and limitations: Same-batch samples co-clustered strongly by F measure. Controls' normalized Chao1 diversity significantly exceeded that of multiple sclerosis patients. The five TRBV segments detected at higher frequency in patients than in controls included TRBV5-6, TRBV5-1 and TRBV20-1.

The CDR3 totals 13 residues. Unmatched junction bases numbered 2, after V lost 3 bases and J lost 2 bases. Germline assignment: CDR1 SQVTM and CDR2 ANQGSEA. This clonotype occurred a few times. Its antigen remains unknown. The clonotype was recovered from a girl aged 2-17 years with multiple sclerosis. This chain uses TRBV29-1 with TRBJ1-1; 8 positions match TRBD1. Sequenced material: blood. CDR3 sequence: CSVEGQANTEAFF. DNA of the CDR3: TGCAGCGTTGAGGGACAGGCTAACACTGAAGCTTTCTTT.